This T cell receptor beta chain is drawn from a study of T cell changes during pregnancy in multiple sclerosis. The protocol was immunoSEQ multiplex PCR, while the TCRdb copy is restricted to in-frame clones and leaves out a portion. The sample holds 90,000 to 120,000 clones, 85% to 95% seen once. The CDR3 runs 15 residues. Germline V gene lookup returns CDR1 SGHTA and CDR2 FQGNSA. V dropped 4 bases and J dropped 3; count of bases not matched to a gene: 4. V usage is TRBV7-2 and J usage is TRBJ2-3, with 10 nucleotides matching TRBD2. The clonotype originates from a female donor with multiple sclerosis, enrolled in a pregnancy study. The specimen comprised peripheral blood, sampled before pregnancy. As DNA, the CDR3 is TGTGCCAGCAGCTCTAGCGGGAGCTGGACAGATACGCAGTATTTT. Protein sequence: CASSSSGSWTDTQYF.